The sequence of this T cell receptor beta chain was determined in a study of cytomegalovirus exposure and HLA in healthy donors (dated by TCRdb to the late 2010s). Looking at the study overall: According to a later analysis, one platform produced both the 110 or so validation repertoires and the 670 or so repertoires of the first cohort. The study was designed to test whether signatures of past pathogen exposure could be identified by cataloging public T cell receptors. Besides the first cohort of more than 650 subjects, a separate validation cohort made up of roughly 120 different subjects was used. To predict cytomegalovirus infection status, the study brought together high-throughput TCR immunosequencing, statistical association of individual TCRs with disease status, and machine learning. Overall study outcomes, separate from this receptor: In vitro tests confirmed that three of the cytomegalovirus-associated TCR beta chains recognize cytomegalovirus antigens. All 120 or so repertoires were used to score co-occurrence in the validation cohort in a later analysis, because that analysis had no HLA typing for the cohort. The authors suggested that the approach could potentially be extended to other disease states and immunological phenotypes. Across donors, most TCR sequences were observed very rarely, whereas some public TCRs were present in many individuals. The study gave a list of 150 to 200 TCR beta chains associated with cytomegalovirus. Cytomegalovirus status was reported to be diagnosed by the classifier with high specificity and sensitivity in both the original and validation cohorts. Of the cluster scores, roughly 93% were above 0 in a later analysis, which found that TCRs clustered in the first cohort also tended to co-occur in the approximately 130 validation repertoires.

Donors formed part of the validation cohort, which comprised over a hundred subjects and was distinct from the first cohort of 670 or so subjects. This clone was seen a few times. It has no known antigen specificity. Base qualities are not at hand, and no much larger clone is one base apart. According to the germline V gene, CDR1 reads ENHRY and CDR2 reads SYGVKD. Including the terminal cysteine and phenylalanine, the CDR3 comprises 15 residues. Left in the record is the CDR3 DNA by itself, 45 bases read in frame from the first base. V is cut back by 5 bases and J by 2 bases, with 8 bases in the junction unmatched. The library relied on the immunoSEQ multiplex PCR assay. Under the source paper's analysis protocol: A statistical classification framework was developed to diagnose cytomegalovirus status using the catalog of TCR beta chain sequences. TCRdb took this table from immuneACCESS and kept in-frame rearrangements with V and J called. Such tables lack part of the clones; where checked against another copy, unresolved V genes explain under half of the gap, and the rest is unexplained. V and J calls and clone size are copied from that table; D and trimming were computed from the DNA. The sample records 150,000 to 200,000 clones, around 83% of which are singletons. The top ten constitute roughly an eighth of the sample.

Sequencing was carried out using PBMCs. This TCR derives from a woman in her twenties or thirties in good health and CMV-seropositive. The rearranged chain carries TRBV10-3 and TRBJ1-2; TRBD1 aligns with 7 central bases. The bases are TGTGCCATCAGTCCACCCCCACAGGGGAACTATGGCTACACCTTC. This codes for CAISPPPQGNYGYTF.